This TCR beta chain is from a study of cytomegalovirus exposure and HLA in healthy donors. The PCR was carried out with 60 Vbeta primers and 13 Jbeta primers. Sequencing used immunoSEQ multiplex PCR; TCRdb keeps in-frame clones, though not all of them. Among 110,000 or so clones listed, approximately 70% were seen once. The CDR3 consists of 13 residues. The germline V gene encodes CDR1 SNHLY and CDR2 FYNNEI. Trimming took 7 bases from V and 4 from J, leaving 13 bases between them. This TCR was recovered from a woman in her seventies in good health and CMV-seropositive. The specimen sequenced was PBMCs. This chain joins TRBV2 and TRBJ1-1, with D tentatively TRBD1 (5 bases). The CDR3 sequence: CASTRGGTTEAFF. CDR3 nucleotides: TGTGCCAGCACCCGCGGGGGGACCACTGAAGCTTTCTTT.